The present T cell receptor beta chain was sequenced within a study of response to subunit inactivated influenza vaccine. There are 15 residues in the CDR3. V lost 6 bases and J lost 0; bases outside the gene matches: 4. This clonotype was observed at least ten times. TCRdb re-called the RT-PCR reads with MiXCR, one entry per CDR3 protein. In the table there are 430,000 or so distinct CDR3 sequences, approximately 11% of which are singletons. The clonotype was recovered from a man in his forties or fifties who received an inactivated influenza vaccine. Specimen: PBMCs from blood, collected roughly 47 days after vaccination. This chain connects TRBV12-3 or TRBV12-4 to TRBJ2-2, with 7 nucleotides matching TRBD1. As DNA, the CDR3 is TGTGCCAGCAGGAAGACAGGGACGAACACCGGGGAGCTGTTTTTT. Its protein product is CASRKTGTNTGELFF.